Sequencing of this TCR beta chain was carried out in a study of blood T cell repertoires in COVID-19. Overall study: Sources were T cells, B-cell-depleted T cells, or PBMCs; the material itself was cDNA or gDNA.

Methods used by the authors: From reference gene primer amplification, estimates of nucleated cell counts were derived. Clones were sequenced by immunoSEQ multiplex PCR, and TCRdb holds only the in-frame ones, with some missing. D and trimming were read from the DNA, whereas the V and J calls and clone size are those reported in that table. Found here are 100,000 to 150,000 clones, around 87% of them singletons; the top ten hold approximately 8%. CDR1 is LGHDT, CDR2 YNNKEL, per germline (reference sequence). The CDR3 covers 14 residues. The ends were cut back, 3 bases at V and 3 bases at J, with 12 bases in the middle.

The chain is built from TRBV3-1 (or the pseudogene TRBV3-2) and TRBJ2-7; D might be TRBD1 (6 bases). Sequenced input: peripheral blood. The TCR originated in a man aged 50 to 60 with acute or convalescent COVID-19. The CDR3 loop is CASSHGTFGYEQYF. The CDR3 DNA reads TGTGCCAGCAGCCATGGGACATTCGGCTACGAGCAGTACTTC.